Below, one TCR beta chain is given with its context. Germline CDR1 reads SNHLY; CDR2 reads FYNNEI. Germline trimming cut 6 bases from V and 5 bases from J; bases unmatched to any gene: 9. This CDR3 is 14 amino acids long. TCRdb reanalysed the RT-PCR reads using MiXCR and keeps one entry per CDR3 protein. Altogether 390,000 or so distinct CDR3 sequences are present, 15% to 20% being singletons, with the ten largest covering around 6.8%. The data belong to a study of patients and donors after allogeneic stem cell transplantation. The source of this sequence is a human donor who was either an allogeneic HSCT recipient or a stem cell or donor lymphocyte infusion donor (not recorded which). It is not recorded whose cells these are; they may come from a transplant donor. Specimen: blood, either unsorted or a sorted T cell fraction (not recorded which). The rearrangement links TRBV2 to TRBJ1-2; 7 bases are shared with TRBD1. The CDR3 reads CASRAQGQTYGYTF. DNA for the CDR3: TGTGCCAGCAGGGCGCAGGGACAGACTTATGGCTACACCTTC. The whole variable domain, remainder taken from reference TRBV2 and TRBJ1-2, is EPEVTQTPSHQVTQMGQEVILRCVPISNHLYFYWYRQILGQKVEFLVSFYNNEISEKSEIFDDQFSVERPDGSNFTLKIRSTKLEDSAMYFCASRAQGQTYGYTFGSGTRLTVV.